This section outlines one T cell receptor beta chain sequence together with its context. What it binds is unknown. The sample comes from a study of T-cell memory formation after mild COVID-19. Study in general: TCR clusters were mostly donor specific.

The CDR3 totals 16 residues. Germline assignment: CDR1 MGHRA and CDR2 YSYEKL. The V gene lost 7 bases and the J gene lost 0 bases, with 16 bases spanning the gap. Overall study findings and caveats: That cross-reactive memory joined was suggested by some responding clones appearing in pre-infection memory.

TCR alpha and TCR beta cDNA libraries with sample barcodes and UMIs came from 5'RACE using constant-segment primers. Using its own MiXCR run on the 5' RACE reads, TCRdb lists one record per CDR3 protein. The data hold some 490,000 distinct CDR3 sequences, with over 15% observed a single time. This sequence was found in an adult woman who had mild COVID-19 (a few samples of this study predate the infection). Cell type and time point are not known. The rearrangement links TRBV4-1 to TRBJ1-3; D uncertain. The material sequenced was PBMCs or a T cell subset sorted from them (not recorded which). For the CDR3, the DNA is TGCGCCAGCACCTTGGCTGCCGGGTACTCTGGAAACACCATATATTTT. Protein: CASTLAAGYSGNTIYF.